This T cell receptor (beta chain) is drawn from a study of cytomegalovirus exposure and HLA in healthy donors. Worth noting for this clone: As yet, its antigen is unknown.

Sequencing was performed with immunoSEQ multiplex PCR; in TCRdb, only in-frame clones are kept and a portion is missing. The repertoire includes approximately 150,000 clones, around 86% of them detected once, and 2.7% sits in the top ten. Findings and limits, study-wide: In a later analysis, first-cohort TCR clusters were found to tend to co-occur in the roughly 120 validation repertoires. Most TCR sequences showed up rarely, but some public TCRs showed up in many donors.

Germline CDR1 is PRHDT and CDR2 is FYEKMQ (reference sequence). This CDR3 region has 14 residues. Trimming shortened V by 9 bases and J by 9 bases, and 21 bases separated the two germline ends. This receptor was taken from a man aged 18 to 35 in good health and CMV-seropositive. The sample was PBMCs. The chain uses TRBV13 and TRBJ2-1; D may be TRBD1 (7 bases). The CDR3 is CASSQGGVVGEQFF. DNA of the CDR3: TGTGCCAGTAGTCAGGGGGGAGTCGTTGGTGAGCAGTTCTTC.